This entry is about one TCR beta chain. As yet, its antigen is unknown. This record comes from a study of vaccination and CD4 T cells after COVID-19. Looking at the study overall: SARS-CoV-2 PCR on nasal swabs had been positive for the convalescent patients; several were mild and one was severe. Stimuli were overlapping spike peptide pools of SARS-CoV-2 and three common cold coronaviruses (HCoV-NL63, HCoV-OC43, HCoV-229E).

Looked up from germline, CDR1 is LNHDA and CDR2 is SQIVND (reference sequence). The CDR3 extends over 14 amino acids. V lost 3 bases, J lost 2 bases, and 10 bases lay in between. The Oncomine TCR Beta short-read assay generated sequence data from the DNA of cultured CD4+ T cells. TCRdb called the PCR reads again in MiXCR, with one record for every CDR3 protein. The sample lists fewer than 13,000 distinct CDR3 sequences, over 45% occurring once. The treatment is: approximately 10-day PBMC culture with coronavirus spike peptide pools or control peptides (ViraFEST assay). The rearrangement links TRBV19 to TRBJ1-2; D remains ambiguous. The sequence derives from a human donor who had recovered from COVID-19. The sequencing sample was made of CD4+ T cells from blood, cultured in vitro. The CDR3 loop reads CASSIMNSNYGYTF. The DNA for the CDR3 is TGTGCCAGTAGTATTATGAACAGCAACTATGGCTACACCTTC.